The present entry profiles one T cell receptor beta chain with its context. The clone's antigen remains unknown. Base qualities are not recorded, but no much larger clone differs from it by a single base. Library creation used the immunoSEQ multiplex PCR assay. TCRdb provides this immuneACCESS table in a form limited to in-frame rearrangements. Some clones are lacking; in checked studies, under half of them reflect an unresolved V gene, and why the rest are absent is not known. A total of more than 550,000 clones appear in this sample, approximately 85% of them only once. The ten largest clones capture about 0.0098% of the sample. These data originate in a study of shared T cell receptors in the human thymus (dated by TCRdb to the early 2020s). For context, the study as a whole: The study investigated the way shared, self-reactive T-cell receptor alpha chains are produced in the human thymus.

This sample was shared with a second study, whose subject was human thymus T cells. The second source states: The donors were immunologically healthy infants in Finland who had open corrective cardiac surgery for congenital heart defects. Thymus tissue was obtained as surgical resects removed during corrective cardiac surgery. Both the thymic and the peripheral blood repertoires appeared to show biased V and J gene segment usage. The related research found that thymic TCR repertoires overlapped highly between unrelated individuals. TCR alpha and beta repertoires from roughly 8 infant thymus samples and a few related peripheral blood samples were characterized in the study. The cohort included several male and two female infants, with donor ages spanning 7 to 244 days. Thymocytes were released mechanically from tissue and stored at -70 °C as pellets of about 8.5-31 million cells. Genomic DNA was extracted from frozen cell pellets with a QIAsymphony instrument. Using the immunoSEQ multiplex PCR assay, the TCRB and TCRAD loci were amplified from a standardized quantity of quality-controlled genomic DNA. The amplicons covered the V(D)J region and were long enough to include the CDR3 and to identify the V and J genes. Through the commercial immunoSEQ service, the amplicons were sequenced on an Illumina platform. Corrections for primer bias and sequencing errors followed previously described methods, while TCRAD and TCRB definitions were based on the IMGT database. Repertoires were analysed with immunoSEQ Analyzer 3.0 and VDJTools, covering basic statistics, V/J segment usage, diversity estimates, rarefaction and pairwise overlap. Chao1, ChaoE, Efron-Thisted, Shannon and inverse Simpson indices were used to estimate diversity, which was also estimated on datasets down-sampled to the smallest sample. Repertoire overlap was assessed by strict matching of CDR3 nucleotide sequence, V gene and J gene, and clustering was done by Jaccard-based multidimensional scaling. On average, thymus samples yielded around 810,000 unique TCRB clonotypes, whereas blood samples yielded roughly 80,000.

Specimen: thymocytes. The origin of this receptor is a girl under three years old with a congenital heart defect. Donor details come from another sample of the same person, matched by shared clones.

In nucleotide form, the sequence is TGTGCCAGCAGCGGCCCGGACAGGGGCAAAAACATTCAGTACTTC. This gives the protein CASSGPDRGKNIQYF. The sequence is built from TRBV7-8 and TRBJ2-4, with 9 middle bases fitting TRBD1. The CDR3 holds 15 amino acids from the cysteine to the phenylalanine. CDR3 DNA only is kept here, 45 bases in frame from base 1. V trim: 5 bases; J trim: 3 bases; unmatched bases: 5. Reading the germline V gene gives CDR1 SGHVS and CDR2 FQNEAQ.